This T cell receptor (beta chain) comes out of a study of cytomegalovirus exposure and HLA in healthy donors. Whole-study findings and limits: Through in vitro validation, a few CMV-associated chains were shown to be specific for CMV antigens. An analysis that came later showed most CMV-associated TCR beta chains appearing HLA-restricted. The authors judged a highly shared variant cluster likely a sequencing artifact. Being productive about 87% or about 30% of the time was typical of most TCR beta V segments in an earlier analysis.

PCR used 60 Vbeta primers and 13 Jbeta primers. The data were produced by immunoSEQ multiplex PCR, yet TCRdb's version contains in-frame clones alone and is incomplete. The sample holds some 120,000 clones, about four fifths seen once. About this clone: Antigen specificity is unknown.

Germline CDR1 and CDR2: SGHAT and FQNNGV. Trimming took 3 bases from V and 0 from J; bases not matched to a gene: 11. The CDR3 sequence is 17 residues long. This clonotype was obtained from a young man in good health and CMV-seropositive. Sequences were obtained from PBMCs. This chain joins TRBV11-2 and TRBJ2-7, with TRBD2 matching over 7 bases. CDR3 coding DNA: TGTGCCAGCAGCTTCGGGAGGTGGGCGGAGAGCTCCTACGAGCAGTACTTC. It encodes CASSFGRWAESSYEQYF.